Reported below is one T cell receptor beta chain. Its antigen remains unknown. The V end lost 2 bases, the J end lost 6 bases, and 22 bases lay between the germline ends. The germline V gene has CDR1 WNHNN and CDR2 SYGVQD (reference sequence). There are 17 residues in the CDR3. This entry belongs to a study of Ad26.COV2.S vaccination and SARS-CoV-2 variants. Study-wide points: Spike-specific TCR breadth was greater in vaccine than placebo recipients. Similar non-spike TCR breadth was seen in vaccine and placebo recipients. An underestimation of total T cell responses may have resulted from the TCR breadth and depth analyses.

Repertoires were generated with immunoSEQ multiplex PCR, while TCRdb's copy carries only in-frame clones and drops some. The sample carries around 350,000 clones, approximately 90% recorded once. This TCR was recovered from a human donor who had recovered from COVID-19. The chain couples TRBV10-1 to TRBJ1-2, with a tentative D call TRBD1 (6 bases). The specimen was peripheral blood, collected after recovery from COVID-19. In DNA form, the CDR3 reads TGCGCCAGCAGTGAGGCAAGACTCCCTAGGGGGGGAGATGGCTACACCTTC. Translating gives CASSEARLPRGGDGYTF.